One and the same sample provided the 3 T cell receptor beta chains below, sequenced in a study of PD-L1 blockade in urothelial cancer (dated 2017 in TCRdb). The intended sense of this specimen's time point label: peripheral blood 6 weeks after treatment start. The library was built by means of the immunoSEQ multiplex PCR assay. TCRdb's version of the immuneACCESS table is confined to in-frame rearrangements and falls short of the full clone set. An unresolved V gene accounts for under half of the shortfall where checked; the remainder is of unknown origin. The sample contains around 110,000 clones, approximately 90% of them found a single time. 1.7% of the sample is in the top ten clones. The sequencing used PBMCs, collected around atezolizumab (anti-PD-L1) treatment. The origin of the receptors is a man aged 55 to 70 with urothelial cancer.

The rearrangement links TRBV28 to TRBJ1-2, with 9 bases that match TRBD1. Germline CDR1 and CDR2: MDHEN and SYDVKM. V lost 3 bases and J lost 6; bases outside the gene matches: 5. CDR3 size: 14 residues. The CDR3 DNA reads TGTGCCAGCAGTTTGACAGGGGGGGCCCATGGCTACACCTTC. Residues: CASSLTGGAHGYTF.

For the CDR3, the DNA is TGTGCCAGCAGCTCCTCTCCCACAGGGGCTAGGGCTGGAAACACCATATATTTT. This encodes CASSSSPTGARAGNTIYF. The rearrangement joins TRBV27 to TRBJ1-3, with TRBD1 matching over 7 bases. V lost 6 bases to trimming and J lost 2 bases; unmatched junction nucleotides: 16. Germline assignment: CDR1 MNHEY and CDR2 SMNVEV (reference sequence). The CDR3 covers 18 residues.

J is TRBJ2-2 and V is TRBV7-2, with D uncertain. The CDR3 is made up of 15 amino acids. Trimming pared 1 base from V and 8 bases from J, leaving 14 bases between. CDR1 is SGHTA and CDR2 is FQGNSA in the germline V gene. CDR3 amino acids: CASSLEVGSGGELFF. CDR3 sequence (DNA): TGTGCCAGCAGCTTAGAAGTGGGCAGTGGTGGGGAGCTGTTTTTT.